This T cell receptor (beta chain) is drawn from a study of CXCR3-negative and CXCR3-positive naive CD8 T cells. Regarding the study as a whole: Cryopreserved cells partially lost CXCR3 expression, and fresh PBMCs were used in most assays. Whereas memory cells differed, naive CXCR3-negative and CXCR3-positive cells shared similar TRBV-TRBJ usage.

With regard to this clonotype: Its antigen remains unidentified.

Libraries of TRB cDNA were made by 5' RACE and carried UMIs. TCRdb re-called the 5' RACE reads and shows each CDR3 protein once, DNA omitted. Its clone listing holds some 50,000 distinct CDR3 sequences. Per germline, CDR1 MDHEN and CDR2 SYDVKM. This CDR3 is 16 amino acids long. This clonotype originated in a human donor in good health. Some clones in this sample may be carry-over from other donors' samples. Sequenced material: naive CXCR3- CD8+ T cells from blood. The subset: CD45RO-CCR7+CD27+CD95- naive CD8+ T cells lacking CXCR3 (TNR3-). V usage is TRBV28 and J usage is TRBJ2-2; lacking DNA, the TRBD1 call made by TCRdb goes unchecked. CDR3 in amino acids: CASSLRSWTTTGELFF.